A selection of T cell receptor beta chains follows, all from one sample in a study of blood T cell repertoires in COVID-19. Libraries were prepared by immunoSEQ multiplex PCR; TCRdb keeps only in-frame clonotypes and omits some of them. Of more than 95,000 clones detected, more than 75% appear once; the ten largest clones hold less than 2%. The source material was peripheral blood. These receptors all come from a human donor in a cohort sampled during active COVID-19. Both conserved end residues are part of each CDR3. A D gene is named only where the DNA matches it firmly. Some rows mark clone size as missing; the rest say once, few, many or name a class of expanded clone.

J | size | D | V | DNA | CDR3
TRBJ1-2 | NA | TRBD1 | TRBV29-1 | TGCAGCGTACTCGGACAGGGGGACTATGGCTACACCTTC | CSVLGQGDYGYTF
TRBJ1-1 | NA | NA | TRBV9 | TGTGCCAGCAGCGTAGGCAGGGCCCCTCCTTTCTTT | CASSVGRAPPFF
TRBJ1-5 | NA | TRBD1 | TRBV10-3 | TGTGCCATCAGTGAGTCGAGGCAGGGGGCTGGGAAGCCCCAGCATTTT | CAISESRQGAGKPQHF
TRBJ1-2 | NA | NA | TRBV5-1 | TGCGCCAGCAGCTTGGAAGGCCAGCCGACAGAAGGCTACACCTTC | CASSLEGQPTEGYTF
TRBJ1-5 | NA | NA | TRBV6-6 | TGTGCCAGCAGTAGCCTAGGGGAAAATCAGCCCCAGCATTTT | CASSSLGENQPQHF
TRBJ2-5 | NA | TRBD2 | TRBV5-1 | TGCGCCAGCAGCGTATCTAGCGGGGGACGCCAAGAGACCCAGTACTTC | CASSVSSGGRQETQYF
TRBJ1-1 | NA | NA | TRBV6-2/TRBV6-3 | TGTGCCAGCAGTTACTTGACTTTCACGGCTTTCTTT | CASSYLTFTAFF
TRBJ2-2 | NA | NA | TRBV29-1 | TGCAGCGTTGAAGGCGGGATGGTGACCGGGGAGCTGTTTTTT | CSVEGGMVTGELFF
TRBJ2-7 | NA | NA | TRBV7-2 | TGTGCCAGCTCCAAGGGCGTCAGGGAGGTGAGCTACGAGCAGTACTTC | CASSKGVREVSYEQYF
TRBJ2-5 | NA | TRBD1 | TRBV19 | TGTGCCAGTAGTAGAGCTGGGGGACAGGACTCCCCCAACCAAGAGACCCAGTACTTC | CASSRAGGQDSPNQETQYF
TRBJ2-3 | NA | NA | TRBV7-8 | TGTGCCAGCAGCTTAGTGGGTAGCGGAGGCACAGATACGCAGTATTTT | CASSLVGSGGTDTQYF
TRBJ2-7 | NA | TRBD1 | TRBV2 | TGTGCCAGCAGGGACAGGGGCTACGAGCAGTACTTC | CASRDRGYEQYF
TRBJ1-1 | NA | TRBD1 | TRBV28 | TGTGCCAGCAGTTTGAGGGGACAGGGGAACACTGAAGCTTTCTTT | CASSLRGQGNTEAFF
TRBJ2-2 | few | TRBD2 | TRBV5-6 | TGTGCCAGCAGCTGGGGAGGGCTAGCCAGGCCCGGGGAGCTGTTTTTT | CASSWGGLARPGELFF
TRBJ2-7 | NA | TRBD2 | TRBV4-1 | TGCGCCAGCAGCCAACTGCTAGCGGGTACCTACGAGCAGTACTTC | CASSQLLAGTYEQYF
TRBJ2-7 | NA | TRBD2 | TRBV7-9 | TGTGCCAGCAGCTTAGTGACTAGCGGGAGGGCCGGACAGTACTTC | CASSLVTSGRAGQYF
TRBJ2-5 | once | TRBD1 | TRBV5-1 | TGCGCCAGCAGCTTGGCCGTTGTCACAGGGGGAGAGACCCAGTACTTC | CASSLAVVTGGETQYF
TRBJ1-2 | NA | NA | TRBV28 | TGTGCCAGCAGTTTTCCTGCTAACTATGGCTACACCTTC | CASSFPANYGYTF
TRBJ2-7 | NA | NA | TRBV11-2 | TGTGCCAGCAGCTTAGGAATCGGCGAGCAGTACTTC | CASSLGIGEQYF
TRBJ2-7 | NA | NA | TRBV24-1 | TGTGCCACCAATTTAGGGGGCGAGCAGTACTTC | CATNLGGEQYF
TRBJ1-1 | NA | TRBD1 | TRBV2 | TGTGCCAGCAGTGTACAGGGGCTGAACACTGAAGCTTTCTTT | CASSVQGLNTEAFF
TRBJ2-3 | NA | TRBD2 | TRBV18 | TGTGCCAGCTCACCGGGACTAGCTGGGACCCATAGCACAGATACGCAGTATTTT | CASSPGLAGTHSTDTQYF